This record covers a single T cell receptor beta chain. Germline values: CDR1 SGHAT, CDR2 FQNNGV. Germline trimming cut 5 bases from V and 10 bases from J; bases unmatched to any gene: 11. The CDR3 sequence is 16 residues long. Every subset had its genomic DNA shared out evenly among several immunoSEQ plates. Assay: immunoSEQ multiplex PCR; the TCRdb copy retains only in-frame clones and omits some. The repertoire has hundreds of thousands of clones, about 85% of them found once; the top ten carry approximately 13%. This entry is derived from a study of shared clonotypes between healthy human individuals.

Specimen: PBMCs. This clonotype originated in a woman aged 40-49 years in good health. Some clones in this sample may be carry-over from other donors' samples. The chain employs TRBV11-2 and TRBJ2-1; 13 bases match TRBD2. As DNA, the CDR3 is TGTGCCAGCAGCGCTGGGACTAGCGGGAAGCTCGGGGAGCAGTTCTTC. Translated, it gives CASSAGTSGKLGEQFF. Full variable domain (rest looked up from reference TRBV11-2 and TRBJ2-1): EAGVAQSPRYKIIEKRQSVAFWCNPISGHATLYWYQQILGQGPKLLIQFQNNGVVDDSQLPKDRFSAERLKGVDSTLKIQPAKLEDSAVYLCASSAGTSGKLGEQFFGPGTRLTVL.